This is a list of T cell receptor beta chains from one sample in a study of T-cell memory formation after mild COVID-19. TCRdb fed the 5' RACE reads into MiXCR, producing one record per CDR3 protein. The table has fewer than 140,000 distinct CDR3 sequences, about 18% seen once. Sequencing was performed on PBMCs or a T cell subset sorted from them (not recorded which). The source of these receptors is an adult woman who had mild COVID-19 (a few samples of this study predate the infection). Cell type and time point are not known. Both conserved end residues are part of each CDR3. Each record gives: clone size, J gene, V gene, D gene, CDR3 DNA, CDR3 protein. D genes are given only for firm matches. The size of a clone is reported for some rows only, either as once, few or many, or as a class for expanded clones.

few | TRBJ2-3 | TRBV7-9 | TRBD2 | TGTGCCAGCAGCCTAGGACTAGCACCAGATACGCAGTATTTT | CASSLGLAPDTQYF
NA | TRBJ2-1 | TRBV4-3 | NA | TGCGCCAGCAGCCAAGATACAGGCTCCTACAATGAGCAGTTCTTC | CASSQDTGSYNEQFF
NA | TRBJ2-1 | TRBV3-1 | TRBD2 | TGTGCCAGCAGCCAAGAACTAGCGGGGGCCTACAATGAGCAGTTCTTC | CASSQELAGAYNEQFF
few | TRBJ2-3 | TRBV5-6 | NA | TGTGCCAGCAGCTTGGTCGCAAACACAGATACGCAGTATTTT | CASSLVANTDTQYF
many | TRBJ2-7 | TRBV29-1 | TRBD1 | TGCAGCGTTCGGACAGGGGGGGACGAGCAGTACTTC | CSVRTGGDEQYF
few | TRBJ2-7 | TRBV29-1 | TRBD2 | TGCAGCGTTGTCGGGACTATGGGAGCCCTTTCCTACGAGCAGTACTTC | CSVVGTMGALSYEQYF
few | TRBJ2-5 | TRBV24-1 | NA | TGTGCCACCAGTGATTTGCAAAGTGGGGTAGAGACCCAGTACTTC | CATSDLQSGVETQYF
NA | TRBJ2-1 | TRBV7-9 | TRBD2 | TGTGCCAGCAGCTTGGGACTAGCGGGGGCCTACAATGAGCAGTTCTTC | CASSLGLAGAYNEQFF
few | TRBJ1-4 | TRBV7-9 | NA | TGTGCCAGCAGCTTACAGGGAATCATAGCTAATGAAAAACTGTTTTTT | CASSLQGIIANEKLFF
few | TRBJ2-1 | TRBV7-9 | NA | TGTGCCAGCAGCCCACCAGCCCCCAATGAGCAGTTCTTC | CASSPPAPNEQFF
few | TRBJ1-4 | TRBV7-3 | NA | TGTGCCAGCAGCTTATTCCCGGGGGATGAAAAACTGTTTTTT | CASSLFPGDEKLFF
NA | TRBJ1-6 | TRBV20-1 | NA | TGCAGTGCTAGAGATCTGGGGGACAAGGGCGATCATTCACCCCTCCACTTT | CSARDLGDKGDHSPLHF
NA | TRBJ1-2 | TRBV19 | NA | TGTGCCAGTAGTATTACTGTCCCCCCCACCGGAAGGGGCTACACCTTC | CASSITVPPTGRGYTF
NA | TRBJ1-3 | TRBV5-5 | NA | TGTGCCAGCAGCGACGCAGGGGCGGGAAACACCATATATTTT | CASSDAGAGNTIYF
NA | TRBJ1-6 | TRBV19 | NA | TGTGCCAGTACCGCACACTACGGACAGTTCGGTAATTCACCCCTCCACTTT | CASTAHYGQFGNSPLHF
few | TRBJ2-7 | TRBV4-1 | NA | TGCGCCAGCAGCCAAGATCCTAGGCCTTACCCATCCTACGAGCAGTACTTC | CASSQDPRPYPSYEQYF
NA | TRBJ1-4 | TRBV7-3 | NA | TGTGCCAGCAGCTTAACGTCAAAAGGGACGGTCTCGGTGGGTAATGAAAAACTGTTTTTT | CASSLTSKGTVSVGNEKLFF
few | TRBJ1-2 | TRBV20-1 | TRBD1 | TGCAGTGCCCAACCAATCGGGGACAGGAGCTATGGCTACACCTTC | CSAQPIGDRSYGYTF
few | TRBJ2-3 | TRBV7-8 | NA | TGTGCCAGCAGCTCCGACGGGGGCCCCCGAGAAGAAGATACGCAGTATTTT | CASSSDGGPREEDTQYF
NA | TRBJ2-1 | TRBV5-1 | TRBD2 | TGCGCCAGCAGCTTGGGTAGCGGGAGGGAGAATGAGCAGTTCTTC | CASSLGSGRENEQFF
NA | TRBJ1-2 | TRBV12-3/TRBV12-4 | NA | TGTGCCAGCAGTTTGGGGGACTTTTTCTATGGCTACACCTTC | CASSLGDFFYGYTF
NA | TRBJ2-2 | TRBV12-3/TRBV12-4 | TRBD2 | TGTGCCAGCATCGGGGGAGGGGTCGGGGAGCTGTTTTTT | CASIGGGVGELFF
few | TRBJ2-5 | TRBV19 | NA | TGTGCCAGTACCATGAAGGGACGGATCCAAGAGACCCAGTACTTC | CASTMKGRIQETQYF
few | TRBJ1-5 | TRBV7-8 | TRBD1 | TGTGCCAGCAGCTTAGAACCGGACAGGGCCTATCAGCCCCAGCATTTT | CASSLEPDRAYQPQHF
NA | TRBJ2-7 | TRBV20-1 | NA | TGCAGTGCTACCCCCGGGGCCCTTCAGGGGTACGAGCAGTACTTC | CSATPGALQGYEQYF
few | TRBJ2-5 | TRBV7-7 | NA | TGTGCCAGCACGGGGGCAGGCGAGGAGACCCAGTACTTC | CASTGAGEETQYF
few | TRBJ1-2 | TRBV9 | NA | TGTGCCAGCAGCGTCGTTCCCTCCTATGGCTACACCTTC | CASSVVPSYGYTF
few | TRBJ1-2 | TRBV4-3 | TRBD1 | TGCGCCAGCAGCCAAGATCTCGGGACAGGGGGCTACTATGGCTACACCTTC | CASSQDLGTGGYYGYTF
few | TRBJ2-1 | TRBV12-3/TRBV12-4 | NA | TGTGCCAGCAGTTTTAGACAGCCGTCCTACAATGAGCAGTTCTTC | CASSFRQPSYNEQFF
NA | TRBJ2-1 | TRBV4-1 | NA | TGCGCCAGCAGCCAAGCGCCAGGAAATGAGCAGTTCTTC | CASSQAPGNEQFF
NA | TRBJ2-1 | TRBV5-5 | TRBD2 | TGTGCCAGCAGCTGGCCGGGCCCCGGGACTAGCGACAAAGGGGCCAGGGCCAATGAGCAGTTCTTC | CASSWPGPGTSDKGARANEQFF
NA | TRBJ2-1 | TRBV29-1 | NA | TGCAGCGTTCCCGGACAGATCCTCCGCAATGAGCAGTTCTTC | CSVPGQILRNEQFF
NA | TRBJ2-3 | TRBV2 | TRBD2 | TGTGCCAGCGGATCGGGACTAGCTATAACAGATACGCAGTATTTT | CASGSGLAITDTQYF
NA | TRBJ2-7 | TRBV27 | NA | TGTGCCACCCGGGACTGGGCCTACGAGCAGTACTTC | CATRDWAYEQYF
NA | TRBJ2-3 | TRBV27 | NA | TGTGCCAGCAGTCCACTAGCTCTTGGGGGAGATACGCAGTATTTT | CASSPLALGGDTQYF
NA | TRBJ1-2 | TRBV16 | NA | TGTGCCAGCAGCCAATCGTCTGGGTCTGGGACCTTC | CASSQSSGSGTF
NA | TRBJ1-1 | TRBV29-1 | NA | TGCAGCGTTGAAGACGTCGGCACTGAAGCTTTCTTT | CSVEDVGTEAFF
NA | TRBJ2-7 | TRBV5-1 | TRBD1 | TGCGCCAGCAGCTGGAAACCGGGACAGGGGGCGAACGAGCAGTACTTC | CASSWKPGQGANEQYF
many | TRBJ1-1 | TRBV30 | NA | TGTGCCTGGAGTGGGGTAGAAGGCGTCACTGAAGCTTTCTTT | CAWSGVEGVTEAFF
NA | TRBJ2-1 | TRBV7-9 | NA | TGTGCCAGCAGCTCGGAGGATGAGCAGTTCTTC | CASSSEDEQFF
NA | TRBJ2-1 | TRBV7-8 | TRBD1 | TGTGCCAGCAGCGCCGGGACAGGGGTGGATGAGCAGTTCTTC | CASSAGTGVDEQFF